The 26 T cell receptor beta chains given below trace back to one sample, sequenced in a study of CD8+ T cells in alopecia areata. Following extraction, RNA underwent reverse transcription to cDNA, which served as the sequencing template. Sequencing was performed with immunoSEQ multiplex PCR; in TCRdb, only in-frame clones are kept and a portion is missing. This table has a few hundred thousand clones, 67% appearing once. This material consisted of CD4+ T cells sorted from blood, taken at week 0. These receptors were taken from a human donor with alopecia areata.

The chain carries TRBV7-9 and TRBJ2-5; D is undetermined. CDR1 is SEHNR and CDR2 is FQNEAQ in the germline V gene (reference sequence). CDR3 size: 11 residues. Trimming took off 5 bases at V and 3 bases at J, with 4 bases between the two ends. CDR3: CASSVEETQYF. CDR3 DNA: TGTGCCAGCAGCGTAGAAGAGACCCAGTACTTC.

The chain's CDR3 is CASSFKASNSYEQYF. The CDR3, as DNA: TGTGCCAGCAGTTTTAAGGCATCGAATTCCTACGAGCAGTACTTC. The chain recombines TRBV27 with TRBJ2-7; unclear D gene. Germline values: CDR1 MNHEY, CDR2 SMNVEV (reference sequence). CDR3 size: 15 residues. V gave up 3 bases and J gave up 1 base, with 13 bases separating them.

V and J are TRBV7-2 and TRBJ2-6; no reliable D call. The CDR3 totals 16 residues. Germline V gives CDR1 SGHTA, CDR2 FQGNSA. The V gene lost 2 bases and the J gene lost 2 bases, with 10 bases spanning the gap. The CDR3 DNA reads TGTGCCAGCAGCTTACTTGGCTCCCCTGGGGCCAACGTCCTGACTTTC. Its protein product is CASSLLGSPGANVLTF.

The chain employs TRBV11-1 and TRBJ2-7; no definite D call. The V gene lost 5 bases and the J gene lost 5 bases, with 10 bases spanning the gap. The CDR3 totals 12 residues. The germline CDR1 and CDR2 sequences are SGHAT and FQDESV (reference sequence). CDR3 sequence (DNA): TGTGCCAGCAGCCAGATCGGAAACGAGCAGTACTTC. This encodes CASSQIGNEQYF.

V gene TRBV7-2 combines with J gene TRBJ2-2; the D is unclear. The CDR3 contains 14 residues. V was trimmed by 0 bases and J by 2 bases, leaving 4 bases between them. The germline CDR1 and CDR2 sequences are SGHTA and FQGNSA. The CDR3 DNA follows: TGTGCCAGCAGCTTAGCCAGTAACACCGGGGAGCTGTTTTTT. This encodes CASSLASNTGELFF.

This sequence joins TRBV19 and TRBJ1-5; D gene ambiguous. The CDR3 is 13 amino acids. Trimming pared 1 base from V and 7 bases from J, leaving 8 bases between. Germline lookup yields CDR1 LNHDA and CDR2 SQIVND (reference sequence). CDR3 in DNA: TGTGCCAGTAGTATAGGTGGTAAACAGCCCCAGCATTTT. Translated, it gives CASSIGGKQPQHF.

The chain recombines TRBV27 with TRBJ2-3; D gene uncertain. Germline loops: CDR1 MNHEY, CDR2 SMNVEV (reference sequence). V lost 6 bases and J 5 bases, leaving 12 bases between the germline ends. This CDR3 spans 13 amino acids. The CDR3 nucleotides are TGTGCCAGCAGCTTCAGGCCTGTAGATACGCAGTATTTT. Its translation: CASSFRPVDTQYF.

The rearrangement uses TRBV6-6 and TRBJ2-3; no firm D call. The CDR3 spans 15 residues. With 0 bases removed from V and 0 bases from J, the gap between germline ends came to 7 bases. Germline assignment: CDR1 MNHNY and CDR2 SVGAGI (reference sequence). The CDR3 sequence: CASSYSRLSTDTQYF. The CDR3 nucleotides are TGTGCCAGCAGTTACTCGAGACTGAGCACAGATACGCAGTATTTT.

The V gene is TRBV25-1, the J gene TRBJ2-7; maybe TRBD1 (5 bases). This CDR3 comprises 13 residues. CDR1 and CDR2 from the germline V gene are MGHDK and SYGVNS. Trimming took 5 bases from V and 9 from J, leaving 17 bases between them. Written as DNA, the CDR3 is TGTGCCAGCAGTCCGCAGGGCAGGGTAAGGCAGTACTTC. Encoded protein: CASSPQGRVRQYF.

In this sample, this clone turned up once. The V call is TRBV30, the J call TRBJ1-1; D is unresolved. CDR3 length: 13 residues. Trimming cost V 1 base and J 3 bases, with 9 bases left between them. Germline CDR1 is GTSNPN and CDR2 is SVGIG (reference sequence). Here the CDR3 DNA reads TGTGCCTGGAGTGAAGGGTGGGACACTGAAGCTTTCTTT. This translates into CAWSEGWDTEAFF.

The table lists this clone with a count of one. This chain uses TRBV30 with TRBJ2-1; possible D gene TRBD2, 5 bases. This CDR3 is 15 amino acids long. Deletions cut 4 bases from V and 10 bases from J, with 23 bases between. Germline assignment: CDR1 GTSNPN and CDR2 SVGIG (reference sequence). CDR3 nucleotides: TGTGCCTGGATCTCAGGACTTAGCGATCCGGGGGAGCAGTTCTTC. This encodes CAWISGLSDPGEQFF.

The rearrangement links TRBV10-3 to TRBJ2-1, with D tentatively TRBD1 (5 bases). CDR1 is ENHRY and CDR2 is SYGVKD in the germline V gene. The V gene lost 7 bases and the J gene lost 3 bases, with 10 bases spanning the gap. The CDR3 totals 13 residues. The CDR3 is CAITTGFYNEQFF. For the CDR3, the DNA is TGTGCCATCACTACAGGATTCTACAATGAGCAGTTCTTC.

This clone was picked up a small number of times. The J gene is TRBJ1-6, the V gene TRBV6-5; D is uncertain. Germline V gene lookup returns CDR1 MNHEY and CDR2 SVGAGI. This CDR3 has 13 residues. With 2 bases removed from V and 14 bases from J, the gap between germline ends came to 13 bases. The CDR3 is CASSYDLKGTLHF. Here the CDR3 DNA reads TGTGCCAGCAGTTACGACCTCAAGGGAACCCTCCACTTT.

The genes are TRBV29-1 and TRBJ2-1, with 7 bases matching TRBD1. The CDR3 has 14 residues. V shed 7 bases and J 4 bases; nucleotides not matched to a gene: 10. CDR1 SQVTM and CDR2 ANQGSEA come from the germline V gene. CDR3 residues: CSAPGQTSYNEQFF. As DNA, the CDR3 is TGCAGCGCTCCGGGACAGACCTCGTACAATGAGCAGTTCTTC.

This clone has only a few counts. The rearrangement links TRBV29-1 to TRBJ1-1; possibly TRBD1 for D (6 bases). Per the germline V gene, CDR1 is SQVTM and CDR2 is ANQGSEA. This CDR3 is 14 amino acids long. The ends were cut back, 7 bases at V and 5 bases at J, with 20 bases in the middle. CDR3 amino acids: CSAQRGADRTEAFF. The CDR3 coding sequence is TGCAGCGCCCAAAGGGGGGCGGACAGAACTGAAGCTTTCTTT.

The chain employs TRBV5-1 and TRBJ2-3; no firm D call. V was trimmed by 3 bases and J by 5 bases, leaving 16 bases between them. CDR1 is SGHRS and CDR2 is YFSETQ in the germline V gene. The CDR3 is 15 amino acids. CDR3 coding DNA: TGCGCCAGCAGCTCCCTAGAGGTCCGGGTAGATACGCAGTATTTT. The encoded protein is CASSSLEVRVDTQYF.

The chain joins TRBV25-1 to TRBJ1-5; TRBD1 might be the D (5 bases). Germline assignment: CDR1 MGHDK and CDR2 SYGVNS. The V gene lost 3 bases and the J gene lost 4 bases, with 10 bases spanning the gap. The CDR3 extends over 14 amino acids. CDR3 nucleotides: TGTGCCAGCAGTGATCAGGGTGGTAATCAGCCCCAGCATTTT. As protein: CASSDQGGNQPQHF.

This clone has a single count. The DNA for the CDR3 is TGCAGCGCTGGCAGAGAATTATACACTGAAGCTTTCTTT. This translates into CSAGRELYTEAFF. The rearrangement joins TRBV29-1 to TRBJ1-1; no definite D call. This CDR3 has 13 residues. CDR1 SQVTM and CDR2 ANQGSEA come from the germline V gene. The V end was cut by 7 bases, the J end by 3 bases, with 15 bases between.

The chain has TRBV5-6 and TRBJ2-3, with 13 bases matching TRBD2. Germline values: CDR1 SGHDT, CDR2 YYEEEE. This CDR3 region has 13 residues. Germline trimming cut 4 bases from V and 11 bases from J; bases unmatched to any gene: 4. CDR3 DNA: TGTGCCAGCAGCAAAGGACTAGCGGGGGAGCAGTATTTT. The encoded protein is CASSKGLAGEQYF.

Note on this clone: Sequence at one end of the junction differs from germline and may be a read error. V gene TRBV6-1 combines with J gene TRBJ1-1, with D perhaps matching TRBD1 (5 bases). CDR3 length: 14 amino acids. Germline values: CDR1 MNHNS, CDR2 SASEGT. The CDR3, as DNA: TGTGCCAGCAGGGAAGGGGTGTTGGTATCTGAAGCTTTCTTT. It yields the protein CASREGVLVSEAFF.

The gene calls are TRBV7-9 and TRBJ2-2; possible D gene TRBD2, 5 bases. V was clipped by 1 base and J by 6 bases, with 12 bases between them. Germline CDR1 reads SEHNR; CDR2 reads FQNEAQ (reference sequence). This CDR3 has 15 residues. CDR3 sequence reads: CASSLGLPTAGELFF. The CDR3 nucleotides are TGTGCCAGCAGCTTAGGACTACCTACGGCCGGGGAGCTGTTTTTT.

This clone was observed a handful of times. The V and J genes are TRBV5-1 and TRBJ2-1; 7 bases are shared with TRBD1. The germline gives CDR1 SGHRS, CDR2 YFSETQ. The length of the CDR3 is 15 residues. J lost 4 bases, V lost 3 bases, and 7 bases had no gene match. The CDR3 here is CASSSKGQPYNEQFF. CDR3 DNA sequence: TGCGCCAGCAGCTCAAAGGGACAGCCTTACAATGAGCAGTTCTTC.

The genes are TRBV29-1 and TRBJ2-2, with 8 bases that match TRBD1. Germline V gene sequence: CDR1 SQVTM, CDR2 ANQGSEA. The CDR3 has 18 amino acids. V lost 4 bases, J lost 0 bases, and 13 bases stayed unmatched. The DNA of the CDR3 is TGCAGCGTTGCGAGGGGGGACAGGCCCCTTACGAACACCGGGGAGCTGTTTTTT. Translation: CSVARGDRPLTNTGELFF.

The chain joins TRBV29-1 to TRBJ1-2, with 12 bases matching TRBD1. Germline CDR1 reads SQVTM; CDR2 reads ANQGSEA. With V trimmed by 6 bases and J by 3 bases, 8 bases remained unmatched. The CDR3 totals 15 residues. CDR3 sequence: CSVRTGTGGDYGYTF. In DNA, the CDR3 is TGCAGCGTCAGAACCGGGACAGGGGGCGACTATGGCTACACCTTC.

CDR3: CASSYSGPAHF. DNA for the CDR3: TGTGCCAGCAGTTACTCGGGGCCGGCCCACTTT. The chain joins TRBV6-5 to TRBJ1-6; D might be TRBD1 (5 bases). This CDR3 comprises 11 residues. V lost 0 bases and J lost 18, with 9 bases in between. Germline lookup yields CDR1 MNHEY and CDR2 SVGAGI.

This chain joins TRBV5-1 and TRBJ2-7, with D perhaps TRBD1 (6 bases). Trimming left V 4 bases short and J 2 bases short, with 19 bases between. Germline V lookup: CDR1 SGHRS, CDR2 YFSETQ. This CDR3 has 16 residues. CDR3 bases: TGCGCCAGCAGCCCGATACAGGGTCGGAGCCCCTACGAGCAGTACTTC. Translation: CASSPIQGRSPYEQYF.